The clone carrying this TCR beta chain was detected a few times. The TCRbeta library incorporated unique molecular identifiers. One entry per CDR3 protein results from TCRdb running MiXCR on the PCR reads. The table includes 380,000 or so distinct CDR3 sequences, about 14% detected once. These data come from a study of T-cell reconstitution after alpha-beta-depleted transplantation in children. The CDR3 is 14 residues long. V trimming: 2 bases; J trimming: 1 base; junction bases outside the gene matches: 4. The V gene's germline CDR1 is DFQATT and CDR2 SNEGSKA (reference sequence). The chain links TRBV20-1 to TRBJ1-1; 7 bases align to TRBD1. This receptor was obtained from a human donor who donated a stem cell graft to a child with Fanconi anemia. The sample consisted of PBMCs, taken from the stem cell graft. CDR3 coding DNA: TGCAGTGCTAGATGGGGACAGACGAACACTGAAGCTTTCTTT. Its protein is CSARWGQTNTEAFF.